This TCR beta chain was documented in a study of blood T cell repertoires in COVID-19. For the study at large: Samples representing acute and convalescent COVID-19 were sourced from the United States, Italy and Spain. Sources were T cells, B-cell-depleted T cells, or PBMCs; the material itself was cDNA or gDNA.

This CDR3 spans 15 amino acids. V lost 5 bases and J lost 2, with 17 bases in between. Per the germline V gene, CDR1 is SGHKS and CDR2 is YYEKEE (reference sequence). Patients at the Seattle site were enrolled during active infection and followed longitudinally. In the original processing: Amplified reference gene primers provided the basis for estimating nucleated cell counts. Clones were sequenced by immunoSEQ multiplex PCR, and TCRdb holds only the in-frame ones, with some missing. Clonal size and the V and J genes are those of that table, whereas D and trimming came from the DNA. The sample yields roughly 180,000 clones, roughly 88% seen once.

The receptor comes from a woman in her 40s with COVID-19, enrolled during active disease. The sample was peripheral blood. This sequence joins TRBV5-5 and TRBJ2-7, with D unclear. The CDR3 here is CASRSATDPAYEQYF. The DNA of the CDR3 is TGTGCCAGCAGATCGGCAACAGACCCGGCCTACGAGCAGTACTTC.